These 25 T cell receptor beta chains came from one sample sequenced in a study of blood T cell repertoires in COVID-19. Libraries were prepared by immunoSEQ multiplex PCR; TCRdb keeps only in-frame clonotypes and omits some of them. The sample holds about 7,800 clones; roughly 83% are singletons and the top ten take around 15%. Source material: peripheral blood. The origin of the receptors is a woman aged 55 to 70 with active COVID-19.

V gene TRBV21-1 combines with J gene TRBJ2-7; TRBD2 reflects the table's D call only, with no check against the DNA. TRBV21-1 is noted as a pseudogene. The CDR3 is 13 amino acids. The CDR3 DNA follows: TGTGCCAGCAGTATTGTTAGCTCCTACGAGCAGTACTTC. Its protein is CASSIVSSYEQYF.

On this clone: The junction differs from germline at one of its ends, possibly a read error. The chain joins TRBV5-6 to TRBJ2-3, with D perhaps matching TRBD2 (6 bases). In germline, CDR1 is SGHDT, CDR2 YYEEEE. The CDR3 extends over 12 amino acids. CDR3 region: CASSLGRDTQYF. The CDR3 nucleotides are TGTGCCAGCAGTTTGGGGAGGGATACGCAGTATTTT. Full variable domain (missing parts from reference TRBV5-6 and TRBJ2-3): DAGVTQSPTHLIKTRGQQVTLRCSPKSGHDTVSWYQQALGQGPQFIFQYYEEEERQRGNFPDRFSGHQFPNYSSELNVNALLLGDSALYLCASSLGRDTQYFGPGTRLTVL.

The genes are TRBV30 and TRBJ1-2, with TRBD1 matching 8 bases. The CDR3 runs to 12 residues. The J segment lost 4 bases and the V segment lost 7 bases, leaving 5 bases of the junction unmatched. Germline V CDR1 and CDR2: GTSNPN, SVGIG (reference sequence). The CDR3 DNA reads as TGTGCCTACCTAGACAGGGGCTATGGCTACACCTTC. The encoded protein is CAYLDRGYGYTF.

The chain carries TRBV28 and TRBJ2-2; no reliable D call. There are 15 residues in the CDR3. Germline V CDR1 and CDR2: MDHEN, SYDVKM. The V end was cut by 5 bases, the J end by 8 bases, with 18 bases between. CDR3 residues: CASSPGSIFLGELFF. As DNA, the CDR3 is TGTGCCAGCAGTCCCGGGTCCATTTTTTTGGGGGAGCTGTTTTTT.

The rearrangement joins TRBV9 to TRBJ2-1; a weak D match, TRBD1 (5 bases). Per germline, CDR1 SGDLS and CDR2 YYNGEE. This CDR3 comprises 8 residues. Trimming took off 7 bases at V and 15 bases at J, with 8 bases between the two ends. CDR3 DNA sequence: TGTGCCAGCCCCACAGGGTTCTTC. Translated, it gives CASPTGFF.

This clone came up a few times. The rearrangement links TRBV5-6 to TRBJ2-1; 7 bases match TRBD2. This CDR3 is built from 15 residues. Germline values: CDR1 SGHDT, CDR2 YYEEEE. V dropped 0 bases and J dropped 3; count of bases not matched to a gene: 3. CDR3 sequence reads: CASSLGGEGYNEQFF. CDR3 nucleotides: TGTGCCAGCAGCTTGGGAGGGGAGGGCTACAATGAGCAGTTCTTC.

In DNA form, the CDR3 reads TGTGCCAGTAGTATAAGAGGTCCTGGCGGGGAGCTGTTTTTT. This codes for CASSIRGPGGELFF. This chain connects TRBV19 to TRBJ2-2; no clear D gene. In germline, CDR1 is LNHDA, CDR2 SQIVND (reference sequence). V was shortened by 2 bases and J by 7 bases, with 11 bases between the two germline ends. The CDR3 sequence is 14 residues long.

This clone was counted a single time. V gene TRBV11-3 combines with J gene TRBJ1-4; D gene unclear. Germline CDR1 is SGHNT and CDR2 is YENEEA. V gave up 4 bases and J gave up 3 bases, with 6 bases separating them. This CDR3 has 13 amino acids. In DNA form, the CDR3 reads TGTGCCAGCAGCTCAGGTCCTAATGAAAAACTGTTTTTT. Residues: CASSSGPNEKLFF.

The V and J genes are TRBV15 and TRBJ2-1; 8 bases map to TRBD2. V was clipped by 1 base and J by 6 bases; unmatched bases: 2. Per germline, CDR1 LNHNV and CDR2 YYDKDF (reference sequence). This CDR3 has 14 amino acids. CDR3 nucleotides: TGTGCCACCAGCAGAGCGGGGGGGCCCAATGAGCAGTTCTTC. Protein product: CATSRAGGPNEQFF.

This sequence joins TRBV7-2 and TRBJ2-1; 12 bases map to TRBD2. V trimming: 6 bases; J trimming: 10 bases; junction bases outside the gene matches: 13. The CDR3 spans 16 residues. Germline V gene sequence: CDR1 SGHTA, CDR2 FQGNSA. CDR3 DNA: TGTGCCAGCAGGTCCTCTCTAGCGGGGGGGCCCATCGAGCAGTTCTTC. Protein product: CASRSSLAGGPIEQFF. Looking up the rest from reference TRBV7-2 and TRBJ2-1 gives the full variable domain: GAGVSQSPSNKVTEKGKDVELRCDPISGHTALYWYRQSLGQGLEFLIYFQGNSAPDKSGLPSDRFSAERTGGSVSTLTIQRTQQEDSAVYLCASRSSLAGGPIEQFFGPGTRLTVL.

The chain uses TRBV6-6 and TRBJ1-5; a weak D match, TRBD1 (5 bases). Looked up from germline, CDR1 is MNHNY and CDR2 is SVGAGI (reference sequence). The CDR3 has 14 residues. The V and J ends lost 7 bases and 3 bases respectively, with 13 bases between them. In nucleotides, the CDR3 is TGTGCCAGCACCACGGGGGGTTTCAATCAGCCCCAGCATTTT. Translating it yields CASTTGGFNQPQHF.

V is TRBV28 and J is TRBJ2-5, with 8 positions matching TRBD2. In germline, CDR1 is MDHEN, CDR2 SYDVKM. This CDR3 region has 13 residues. Germline trimming cut 5 bases from V and 5 bases from J; bases unmatched to any gene: 4. In DNA, the CDR3 is TGTGCCAGCAGTCCACCGGGGGGGGAGACCCAGTACTTC. Translating gives CASSPPGGETQYF.

The chain links TRBV6-5 to TRBJ2-5, with TRBD2 matching 7 bases. Trimming removed 6 bases from V and 2 bases from J; junction bases left unmatched: 9. Germline V gene data show CDR1 as MNHEY and CDR2 as SVGAGI. This CDR3 contains 15 residues. The DNA of the CDR3 is TGTGCCAGCAGCGCGACCGGGACTACACAAGAGACCCAGTACTTC. Translated, it gives CASSATGTTQETQYF.

V gene TRBV2 combines with J gene TRBJ1-1; possibly TRBD1 for D (5 bases). Germline V lookup: CDR1 SNHLY, CDR2 FYNNEI. The CDR3 runs to 14 residues. Trimming took 6 bases from V and 0 from J, leaving 11 bases between them. This CDR3 reads CASRLEGLNTEAFF. The DNA for the CDR3 is TGTGCCAGCAGGCTGGAGGGGCTGAACACTGAAGCTTTCTTT.

This clone came up a few times. The chain has TRBV3-1 (or the pseudogene TRBV3-2) and TRBJ2-1; 9 nucleotides agree with TRBD2. The length of the CDR3 is 20 residues. The trim removed 1 base at V and 0 bases at J, leaving 13 bases unmatched. Per germline, CDR1 LGHDT and CDR2 YNNKEL (reference sequence). The CDR3 DNA reads TGTGCCAGCAGCCAAGTGGGTCTAGCGGGGTTCTCGAGCTCCTACAATGAGCAGTTCTTC. Protein product: CASSQVGLAGFSSSYNEQFF.

The chain uses TRBV5-1 and TRBJ1-1; D not resolved. V dropped 4 bases and J dropped 4 bases, with 14 bases sitting between them. From germline, CDR1 is SGHRS and CDR2 YFSETQ. This CDR3 is 14 amino acids long. CDR3 region: CASSLTRLGTEAFF. CDR3 coding DNA: TGCGCCAGCAGCCTGACAAGGCTGGGCACTGAAGCTTTCTTT.

This rearrangement joins TRBV7-3 to TRBJ2-1, with 12 bases identical to TRBD2. Germline loops: CDR1 SGHTA, CDR2 FQGTGA. The length of the CDR3 is 18 residues. V shed 5 bases and J 6 bases; nucleotides not matched to a gene: 14. The CDR3 loop is CASSPLSSGGALGNEQFF. The CDR3 nucleotides read TGTGCCAGCAGCCCGCTCTCTAGCGGGGGGGCCCTGGGCAATGAGCAGTTCTTC.

The gene calls are TRBV18 and TRBJ1-1; no definite D call. The CDR3 is 14 residues long. V was cut by 6 bases and J by 1 base, with 12 bases left in between. Germline CDR1 and CDR2: KGHSH and LQKENI. The CDR3, as DNA: TGTGCCAGCTCTGACATTAATGGGAACACTGAAGCTTTCTTT. This codes for CASSDINGNTEAFF.

The V and J genes are TRBV6-2 or TRBV6-3 and TRBJ2-3; possibly TRBD2 for D (5 bases). Germline values: CDR1 MNHEY, CDR2 SVGEGT. Deletions cut 2 bases from V and 2 bases from J, with 5 bases between. The CDR3 length is 13 residues. The CDR3 here is CASSYRDTDTQYF. CDR3 coding DNA: TGTGCCAGCAGTTACCGGGACACAGATACGCAGTATTTT.

The genes are TRBV29-1 and TRBJ2-7; D is possibly TRBD2 (6 bases). The CDR3 loop spans 13 amino acids. From germline, CDR1 is SQVTM and CDR2 ANQGSEA. Trimming cost V 3 bases and J 1 base, with 10 bases left between them. This chain's CDR3 is CSVETGDSYEQYF. CDR3 in DNA: TGCAGCGTTGAGACGGGGGATTCCTACGAGCAGTACTTC.

The CDR3 sequence: CASSAFQTDTQYF. The CDR3 bases are TGTGCCAGCAGCGCCTTTCAGACAGATACGCAGTATTTT. This chain uses TRBV9 with TRBJ2-3; no definite D call. The CDR3 covers 13 residues. The germline CDR1 and CDR2 sequences are SGDLS and YYNGEE. The V and J ends lost 3 bases and 3 bases respectively, with 8 bases between them.

The V and J genes are TRBV27 and TRBJ1-4; a possible D gene is TRBD1 (5 bases). The germline V gene encodes CDR1 MNHEY and CDR2 SMNVEV (reference sequence). V was clipped by 7 bases and J by 8 bases, with 17 bases between them. CDR3 size: 14 residues. The CDR3 DNA reads TGTGCCAGCACCCTAACGGGGCGGGGGGAAAAACTGTTTTTT. As protein: CASTLTGRGEKLFF.

V gene TRBV7-2 combines with J gene TRBJ1-3; D is ambiguous. This CDR3 has 13 amino acids. The germline V and J ends were trimmed by 1 base and 2 bases, with 3 bases remaining between them. CDR1 SGHTA and CDR2 FQGNSA come from the germline V gene. The CDR3 bases are TGTGCCAGCAGCTTAGTCACTGGAAACACCATATATTTT. As protein: CASSLVTGNTIYF.

CDR3 nucleotide sequence: TGTGCCAGCTCACCCAACCCCCTGTCCGGGACTGATAATTCACCCCTCCACTTT. As protein: CASSPNPLSGTDNSPLHF. J is TRBJ1-6 and V is TRBV18, with a possible D match to TRBD1 (5 bases). The CDR3 sequence is 18 residues long. Germline V gene data show CDR1 as KGHSH and CDR2 as LQKENI. V gave up 3 bases and J gave up 5 bases, with 20 bases separating them. Supplemented by reference TRBV18 and TRBJ1-6, the full variable domain reads NAGVMQNPRHLVRRRGQEARLRCSPMKGHSHVYWYRQLPEEGLKFMVYLQKENIIDESGMPKERFSAEFPKEGPSILRIQQVVRGDSAAYFCASSPNPLSGTDNSPLHFGNGTRLTVT.

This chain uses TRBV4-1 with TRBJ2-5; 11 nucleotides align to TRBD2. Germline trimming cut 4 bases from V and 5 bases from J; bases unmatched to any gene: 9. Germline V gene sequence: CDR1 MGHRA, CDR2 YSYEKL. The CDR3 spans 16 residues. CDR3: CASSRRLAGIGETQYF. DNA of the CDR3: TGCGCCAGCAGCCGGAGACTAGCGGGGATCGGGGAGACCCAGTACTTC.